The 25 T cell receptor beta chains given below trace back to one sample, sequenced in a study of tumor and adjacent non-tumor tissue in lung cancer. TCRbeta libraries were built with three rounds of nested PCR, modified from ARM-PCR. MiXCR, applied by TCRdb to the multiplex PCR reads, yields one record per CDR3 protein. The data contain about 90,000 distinct CDR3 sequences, 76% of them seen just once; the ten biggest clones take up 20% to 25%. No cell sorting was done before RNA was extracted from the tissue. The normal lung tissue was taken more than 3 cm from the tumor edge. Sequencing was performed on distant non-tumor lung tissue. These receptors originate from a woman aged 45-65 years with non-small cell lung cancer.

The rearrangement joins TRBV14 to TRBJ2-1; D gene unclear. Germline-derived CDR1 and CDR2 are SGHDN and FVKESK. CDR3 length equals 15 residues. Trimming removed 4 bases at V and 2 bases at J, with 12 bases between. The CDR3 DNA is TGTGCCAGCAGCCTCTCTTGCGATACCTACAATGAGCAGTTCTTC. As protein: CASSLSCDTYNEQFF.

A word on this clonotype: A junction boundary mismatches the germline segment, possibly from a read error. The chain joins TRBV20-1 to TRBJ2-3, with D perhaps given as TRBD1 or TRBD2 (5 bases each). Germline CDR1 DFQATT, CDR2 SNEGSKA (reference sequence). The CDR3 is 14 residues long. The CDR3 sequence is CSAPDPRGTETQYF. In nucleotides, the CDR3 is TGCAGTGCTCCCGATCCCCGGGGCACAGAAACGCAGTATTTT.

In this sample, this clonotype turned up many times. This chain links TRBV7-9 with TRBJ2-7, with D perhaps being TRBD1 or TRBD2 (5 bases each). Looked up from germline, CDR1 is SEHNR and CDR2 is FQNEAQ (reference sequence). V dropped 7 bases and J dropped 6 bases, with 16 bases sitting between them. This CDR3 has 13 amino acids. The CDR3 is CASTGTLSGEQYF. CDR3 coding DNA: TGTGCCAGCACCGGGACCCTCTCTGGCGAGCAGTACTTC.

This clonotype was counted between two and nine times. A read error is likely, as this CDR3 ends without the conserved phenylalanine or tryptophan. The chain has TRBV6-5 and TRBJ2-7; D not certain. The CDR3 extends over 14 amino acids. In germline, CDR1 is MNHEY, CDR2 SVGAGI. V was trimmed by 0 bases and J by 2 bases, leaving 8 bases between them. Here the CDR3 reads CASSYSRRAYEQYL. The CDR3 nucleotides are TGTGCCAGCAGTTACTCCCGGAGAGCCTACGAGCAGTACCTC.

The chain carries TRBV20-1 and TRBJ2-1, with D perhaps matching TRBD1 or TRBD2 (5 bases each). V was pared by 2 bases and J by 10 bases, with 15 bases between. CDR3 length: 13 amino acids. From germline, CDR1 is DFQATT and CDR2 SNEGSKA (reference sequence). The CDR3 region is CSARLTEGGEQFF. The CDR3 DNA follows: TGCAGTGCTAGATTGACAGAGGGTGGAGAGCAGTTCTTC.

The chain is built from TRBV4-2 and TRBJ1-2; D perhaps matches TRBD1 (6 bases). This CDR3 spans 18 amino acids. Germline V gene lookup returns CDR1 LGHNA and CDR2 YNFKEQ. V was clipped by 0 bases and J by 14 bases, with 31 bases between them. Written as DNA, the CDR3 is TGTGCCAGCAGCCAAGAAACGGTCAGGGGTGATCTGAACTATGACTATACCTTC. Its protein product is CASSQETVRGDLNYDYTF.

This clonotype was seen more than once but under ten times. Germline is not matched at one junction end, which may reflect a read error. CDR3 DNA sequence: TGTACCAGCAGTGAAGCGGGTCATCCAGATACGCAGTATTTT. This encodes CTSSEAGHPDTQYF. V usage is TRBV2 and J usage is TRBJ2-3, with D maybe TRBD2 (6 bases). CDR1 is SNHLY and CDR2 is FYNNEI in the germline V gene. This CDR3 spans 14 amino acids.

There are many counts of this clonotype. The chain couples TRBV11-2 to TRBJ2-6; perhaps TRBD1 as D (5 bases). With 1 base removed from V and 0 bases from J, the gap between germline ends came to 7 bases. The CDR3 contains 16 residues. CDR1 and CDR2 from the germline V gene are SGHAT and FQNNGV. The CDR3 sequence: CASSLGQFSGANVLTF. CDR3 bases: TGTGCCAGCAGCTTAGGACAGTTCTCTGGGGCCAACGTCCTGACTTTC.

The chain employs TRBV6-6 and TRBJ2-1; D not resolved. The V gene's germline CDR1 is MNHNY and CDR2 SVGAGI (reference sequence). The CDR3 sequence is 14 residues long. V lost 9 bases and J lost 6, with 18 bases in between. The CDR3 protein is CARSPRHRFNEQFF. The CDR3 DNA sequence: TGTGCCAGGAGCCCTCGACATCGTTTCAATGAGCAGTTCTTC.

Note on this clonotype: The junction departs from germline at one end; a sequencing error may be responsible. V is TRBV6-1 and J is TRBJ1-1; D gene ambiguous. Germline assignment: CDR1 MNHNS and CDR2 SASEGT. CDR3 size: 15 residues. CDR3 loop: CANSEHGGLWAAAFF. The DNA of the CDR3 is TGTGCCAACAGTGAACATGGCGGACTGTGGGCTGCAGCTTTCTTT.

This clonotype was observed a handful of times. A junction end diverges from the germline sequence, so it may reflect a read error. The chain links TRBV11-2 to TRBJ1-2; 9 positions agree with TRBD1. CDR3 length equals 15 residues. Germline CDR1 is SGHAT and CDR2 is FQNNGV. In nucleotides, the CDR3 is TGTGCCAGCAGTCCGGGACAGGGCAGAGACTATGACTACACCTTC. As protein: CASSPGQGRDYDYTF.

Turning to this clonotype: One end of the junction is discordant with germline, which a read error may explain. V usage is TRBV28 and J usage is TRBJ2-5; D may be TRBD1 or TRBD2 (5 bases each). The CDR3 has 16 residues. CDR1 is MDHEN and CDR2 is SYDVKM in the germline V gene. The CDR3 sequence is CASSLWSGAGEEIQYF. The DNA for the CDR3 is TGTGCCAGTAGTTTATGGTCCGGGGCGGGCGAAGAGATCCAGTACTTC.

The rearrangement links TRBV6-1 to TRBJ2-1; D tentatively fits TRBD1 or TRBD2 (5 bases each). The germline V gene encodes CDR1 MNHNS and CDR2 SASEGT. With 7 bases removed from V and 7 bases from J, the gap between germline ends came to 35 bases. This CDR3 has 20 residues. CDR3 in amino acids: CASILWGNGHGARHGNEQFF. The CDR3 coding sequence is TGTGCCAGCATACTTTGGGGGAATGGACACGGGGCCCGACACGGTAATGAGCAGTTCTTC.

Notes on this clonotype: The CDR3 end shows no conserved phenylalanine or tryptophan, and so a read error is likely. Because the CDR3's place on the DNA is in doubt, the DNA is left out and the CDR3 is given as listed by TCRdb. The chain uses TRBV11-1 and TRBJ2-5; TRBD2 is the table's D call, not checked against the DNA. Ends included, the CDR3 has 16 residues. CDR1 is SGHAT and CDR2 is FQDESV in the germline V gene (reference sequence). This CDR3 reads CASSFRLAGLGETQYI.

The chain recombines TRBV29-1 with TRBJ2-1; D call uncertain. Matching the DNA end better, TRBJ2-7 makes the J call doubtful. The CDR3 extends over 12 amino acids. The germline V gene has CDR1 SQVTM and CDR2 ANQGSEA. This chain's CDR3 is CSVEHEADKQYF. CDR3 nucleotide sequence: TGCAGCGTTGAGCATGAGGCGGATAAGCAGTACTTC.

As concerns this clonotype: An end of the junction differs from the germline gene, which may be a read error. V gene TRBV4-2 combines with J gene TRBJ2-7, with 11 bases identical to TRBD2. Per germline, CDR1 LGHNA and CDR2 YNFKEQ. The CDR3 is 15 amino acids. The CDR3 is CASSQETSGEYEQYF. CDR3 bases: TGTGCCAGCAGCCAGGAGACTAGCGGGGAATACGAACAGTACTTC.

With regard to this clonotype: The junction departs from germline at one end; a sequencing error may be responsible. V and J are TRBV4-1 and TRBJ2-3, with D maybe TRBD1 (6 bases). CDR1 is MGHRA, CDR2 YSYEKL, per germline. CDR3 length: 14 amino acids. CDR3 coding DNA: TGCGCCGGCAGCCAAACAGGGTGCACAGATATGCAGTATTTT. Protein product: CAGSQTGCTDMQYF.

This clonotype was counted once. The missing conserved phenylalanine or tryptophan at the end of this CDR3 makes a read error likely. The limits of the CDR3 on the DNA are not certain, so only TCRdb's listed CDR3 is given. The chain uses TRBV6-2 or TRBV6-3 and TRBJ2-7; the D segment call TRBD1 is taken from the table without a DNA check. The CDR3 is 14 amino acids long, termini counted. Germline loops: CDR1 MNHEY, CDR2 SVGEGT. CDR3 sequence reads: CAGSYDKATSVQYL.

A note on this clonotype: It may be a read error: a sequence one base away is much more abundant. This chain links TRBV28 with TRBJ2-7, with a possible D match to TRBD2 (5 bases). This CDR3 is built from 14 residues. Trimming pared 5 bases from V and 4 bases from J, leaving 15 bases between. CDR1 is MDHEN and CDR2 is SYDVKM in the germline V gene. The CDR3 loop reads CASSTRTGFYEQYF. CDR3 sequence (DNA): TGTGCCAGCAGTACACGGACGGGGTTTTACGAGCAGTACTTC.

The chain is built from TRBV5-1 and TRBJ2-1; D possibly uses TRBD1 or TRBD2 (5 bases each). V lost 6 bases and J lost 8, with 18 bases in between. From germline, CDR1 is SGHRS and CDR2 YFSETQ. The CDR3 covers 14 residues. The CDR3 DNA reads as TGCGCCAGCAACTTAGAGGGACCCATCGATGAGCAGTTCTTC. This encodes CASNLEGPIDEQFF.

Comment on this clonotype: Possible read error: a much larger clone is one base away. This rearrangement joins TRBV28 to TRBJ2-1, with D perhaps matching TRBD1 (5 bases). CDR3 length: 17 residues. CDR1 and CDR2 (germline): MDHEN, SYDVKM. The CDR3 DNA follows: TGTGGCAGCACCAAGGACAAGGGATTTAAGGTGTCGAATGAGCAGTTCTTC. Its translation is CGSTKDKGFKVSNEQFF.

Details on this clonotype: One end of the junction varies from germline; a read error may be responsible. The rearrangement joins TRBV28 to TRBJ2-2; D could derive from TRBD1 or TRBD2 (5 bases each). The CDR3 is made up of 15 amino acids. CDR1 is MDHEN and CDR2 is SYDVKM in the germline V gene. The CDR3 loop reads CVSRLSRGVSGELFF. The CDR3 region has the DNA TGTGTCAGCAGATTATCTAGAGGGGTATCCGGGGAGCTGTTTTTT. Drawing the rest from reference TRBV28 and TRBJ2-2, the complete variable domain is DVKVTQSSRYLVKRTGEKVFLECVQDMDHENMFWYRQDPGLGLRLIYFSYDVKMKEKGDIPEGYSVSREKKERFSLILESASTNQTSMYLCVSRLSRGVSGELFFGEGSRLTVL.

The table lists this clonotype with many counts. This chain joins TRBV6-1 and TRBJ2-3; D gene uncertain. Germline values: CDR1 MNHNS, CDR2 SASEGT. CDR3 length: 12 residues. The V and J ends lost 3 bases and 6 bases respectively, with 7 bases between them. The CDR3 loop reads CASSERWDTQYF. Written as DNA, the CDR3 is TGTGCCAGCAGTGAGAGGTGGGATACGCAGTATTTT.

The chain couples TRBV11-2 to TRBJ2-3, with D unresolved. The CDR3 covers 13 residues. Germline V gene lookup returns CDR1 SGHAT and CDR2 FQNNGV. This CDR3 is CACCLGSEDTQYF. The CDR3 nucleotides are TGTGCGTGCTGCTTAGGGTCGGAGGATACGCAGTATTTT.

This clonotype was found many times. The CDR3 protein is CASRLAVDMKQYF. The CDR3 nucleotides read TGTGCCAGCAGACTCGCGGTGGATATGAAGCAGTACTTC. The V gene is TRBV28, the J gene TRBJ2-7; D not certain. The germline V and J ends were trimmed by 6 bases and 8 bases, with 17 bases remaining between them. The CDR3 sequence is 13 residues long. Germline CDR1 reads MDHEN; CDR2 reads SYDVKM.